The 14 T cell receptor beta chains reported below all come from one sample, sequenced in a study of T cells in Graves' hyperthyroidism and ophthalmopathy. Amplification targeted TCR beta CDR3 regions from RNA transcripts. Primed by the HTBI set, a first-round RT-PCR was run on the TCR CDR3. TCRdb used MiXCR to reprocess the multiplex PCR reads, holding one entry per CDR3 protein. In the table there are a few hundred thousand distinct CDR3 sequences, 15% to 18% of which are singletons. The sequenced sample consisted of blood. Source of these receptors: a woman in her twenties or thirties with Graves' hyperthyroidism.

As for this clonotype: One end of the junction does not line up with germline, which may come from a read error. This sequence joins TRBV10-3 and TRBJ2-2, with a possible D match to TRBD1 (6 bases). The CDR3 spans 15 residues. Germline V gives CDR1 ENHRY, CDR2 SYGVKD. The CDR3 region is CASSLTGQNTGKLFF. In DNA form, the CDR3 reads TGTGCCAGCAGTCTCACGGGACAAAACACCGGGAAGCTGTTTTTT.

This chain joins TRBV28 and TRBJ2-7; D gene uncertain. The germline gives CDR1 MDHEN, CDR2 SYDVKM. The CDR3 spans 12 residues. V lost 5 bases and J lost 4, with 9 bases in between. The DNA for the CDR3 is TGTGCCAGCAGTATAGCTGGATACGAGCAGTACTTC. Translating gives CASSIAGYEQYF.

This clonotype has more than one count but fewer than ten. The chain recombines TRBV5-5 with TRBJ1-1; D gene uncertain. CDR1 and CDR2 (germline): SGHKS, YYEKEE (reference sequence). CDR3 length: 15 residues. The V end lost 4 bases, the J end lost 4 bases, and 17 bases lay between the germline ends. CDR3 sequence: CASSPSDPKLTEAFF. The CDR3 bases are TGTGCCAGCAGCCCAAGTGATCCCAAACTCACTGAAGCTTTCTTT.

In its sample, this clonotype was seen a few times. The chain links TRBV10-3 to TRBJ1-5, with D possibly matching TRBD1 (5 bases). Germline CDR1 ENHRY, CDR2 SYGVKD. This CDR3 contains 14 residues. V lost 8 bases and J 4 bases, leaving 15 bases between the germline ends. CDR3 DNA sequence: TGTGCCATCGCCCTCCCAGGGCCGAATCAGCCCCAGCATTTT. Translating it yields CAIALPGPNQPQHF.

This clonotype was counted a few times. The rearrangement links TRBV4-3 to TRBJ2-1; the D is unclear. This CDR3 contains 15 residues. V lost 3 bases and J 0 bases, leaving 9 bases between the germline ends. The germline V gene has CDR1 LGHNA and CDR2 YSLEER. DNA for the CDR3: TGCGCCAGCAGCCAGGAGATGGGCTCCTACAATGAGCAGTTCTTC. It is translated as CASSQEMGSYNEQFF.

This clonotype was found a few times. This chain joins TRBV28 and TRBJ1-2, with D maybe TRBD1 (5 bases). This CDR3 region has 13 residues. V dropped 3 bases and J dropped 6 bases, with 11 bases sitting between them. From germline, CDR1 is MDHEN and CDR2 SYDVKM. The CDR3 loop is CASSFRGAHGYTF. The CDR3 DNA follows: TGTGCCAGCAGTTTTCGAGGGGCCCATGGCTACACCTTC.

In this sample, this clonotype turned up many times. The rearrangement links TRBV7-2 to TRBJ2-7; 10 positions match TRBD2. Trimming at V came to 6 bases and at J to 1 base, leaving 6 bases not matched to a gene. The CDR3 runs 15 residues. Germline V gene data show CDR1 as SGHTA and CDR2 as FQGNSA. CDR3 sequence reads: CASRAGTSDSYEQYF. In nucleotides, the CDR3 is TGTGCCAGCAGAGCCGGGACTAGCGATTCCTACGAGCAGTACTTC.

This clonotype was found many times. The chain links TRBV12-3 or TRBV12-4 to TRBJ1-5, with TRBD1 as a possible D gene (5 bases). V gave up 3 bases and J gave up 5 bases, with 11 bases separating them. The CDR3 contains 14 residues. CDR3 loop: CASSFAGTHQPQHF. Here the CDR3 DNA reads TGTGCCAGCAGTTTTGCAGGGACCCATCAGCCCCAGCATTTT.

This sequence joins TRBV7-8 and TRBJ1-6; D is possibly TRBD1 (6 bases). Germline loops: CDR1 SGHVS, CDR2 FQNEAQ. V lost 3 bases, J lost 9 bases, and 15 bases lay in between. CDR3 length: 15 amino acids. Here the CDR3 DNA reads TGTGCCAGCAGCTTGGGGGCAGGTAATCGTTCACCCCTCCACTTT. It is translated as CASSLGAGNRSPLHF.

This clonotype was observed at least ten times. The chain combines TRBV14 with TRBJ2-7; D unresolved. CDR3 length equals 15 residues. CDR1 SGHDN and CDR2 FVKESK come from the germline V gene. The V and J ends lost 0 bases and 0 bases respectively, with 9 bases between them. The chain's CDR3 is CASSQDKPSSYEQYF. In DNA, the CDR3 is TGTGCCAGCAGCCAAGACAAGCCTAGCTCCTACGAGCAGTACTTC.

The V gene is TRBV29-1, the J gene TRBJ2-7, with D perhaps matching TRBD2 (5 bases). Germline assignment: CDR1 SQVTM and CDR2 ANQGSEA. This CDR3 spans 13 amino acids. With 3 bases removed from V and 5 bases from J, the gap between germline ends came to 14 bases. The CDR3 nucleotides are TGCAGCGTTGAGGAAGTCCGGGGAAACGAGCAGTACTTC. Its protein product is CSVEEVRGNEQYF.

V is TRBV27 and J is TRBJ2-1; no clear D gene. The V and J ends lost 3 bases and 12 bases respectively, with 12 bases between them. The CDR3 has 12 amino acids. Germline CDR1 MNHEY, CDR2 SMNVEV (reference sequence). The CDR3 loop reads CASSLVAGGQFF. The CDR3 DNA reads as TGTGCCAGCAGTTTGGTCGCCGGTGGGCAGTTCTTC.

The CDR3 spells CASRPDSGNTIYF. In DNA form, the CDR3 reads TGTGCCAGCAGGCCAGACTCTGGAAACACCATATATTTT. The V call is TRBV7-9, the J call TRBJ1-3; D call uncertain. V was shortened by 6 bases and J by 0 bases, with 6 bases between the two germline ends. The CDR3 loop spans 13 amino acids. Germline assignment: CDR1 SEHNR and CDR2 FQNEAQ (reference sequence).

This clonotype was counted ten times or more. The CDR3 sequence: CASSLSPENTEAFF. DNA of the CDR3: TGTGCCAGCAGTTTATCGCCGGAGAACACTGAAGCTTTCTTT. The chain joins TRBV27 to TRBJ1-1; D call uncertain. The ends were cut back, 0 bases at V and 1 base at J, with 6 bases in the middle. This CDR3 spans 14 amino acids. CDR1 and CDR2 from the germline V gene are MNHEY and SMNVEV (reference sequence).